The sample holds a few counts of the clone carrying this T cell receptor beta chain. Its antigen is unknown. This entry comes from a study of beta chain features in type 1 diabetes. Study results and limitations: Within each of all four CD4+ subsets, Type 1 diabetes patients had TCRB CDR3s that were moderately but significantly shorter.

This CDR3 has 13 amino acids. Germline CDR1 and CDR2: GTSNPN and SVGIG (reference sequence). V was trimmed by 2 bases and J by 4 bases, leaving 11 bases between them. Expressed TCRB transcripts were sequenced after all isolated RNA was converted to cDNA. An average approximately 3.7 million reads came from naive, central memory and regulatory T cell samples. TCRdb's table, derived via immunoSEQ multiplex PCR, lists solely in-frame clones and lacks some. Among about 170,000 clones listed, approximately 8.1% were seen once. This sequence originates from a woman aged 35 to 49 with type 1 diabetes. What was sequenced was central memory CD4+ T cells from blood. The chain employs TRBV30 and TRBJ1-2; perhaps TRBD1 as D (5 bases). CDR3 sequence (DNA): TGTGCCTGGAGTAGGGAGGGGAGCTATGGCTACACCTTC. It translates to CAWSREGSYGYTF.